The 11 T cell receptor beta chains presented below share a single source sample, sequenced in a study of CD4+ T cells in melanoma. Measured with immunoSEQ multiplex PCR; TCRdb has only the in-frame clones, and not every one. The sample includes around 12,000 clones, over 60% of them seen just once. The specimen sequenced was cells from a culture (not recorded whether cultured in vitro). The origin of the receptors is a human donor with melanoma.

The genes are TRBV7-2 and TRBJ2-7, with 12 nucleotides matching TRBD2. From germline, CDR1 is SGHTA and CDR2 FQGNSA. The CDR3 runs 17 residues. The V gene end was trimmed by 2 bases and the J gene end by 7 bases; junction bases not matched to a gene: 12. The CDR3 sequence: CASSLTSGGRGPGEQYF. The CDR3 region has the DNA TGTGCCAGCAGCTTAACTAGCGGGGGGCGAGGGCCTGGTGAGCAGTACTTC.

In its sample, this clone was seen a few times. The chain carries TRBV29-1 and TRBJ1-4, with unresolved D. With 6 bases removed from V and 6 bases from J, the gap between germline ends came to 20 bases. From germline, CDR1 is SQVTM and CDR2 ANQGSEA. The CDR3 is 15 amino acids. DNA for the CDR3: TGCAGCGTCCTCCCCCACGGGGTGAGGGATGAAAAACTGTTTTTT. This translates into CSVLPHGVRDEKLFF.

The V and J genes are TRBV5-1 and TRBJ2-3, with D perhaps TRBD1 (6 bases). Germline-derived CDR1 and CDR2 are SGHRS and YFSETQ. Trimming pared 6 bases from V and 0 bases from J, leaving 11 bases between. There are 14 residues in the CDR3. CDR3 protein: CASNRGGSTDTQYF. The CDR3 nucleotides read TGCGCCAGCAACCGAGGGGGTAGCACAGATACGCAGTATTTT.

This chain connects TRBV7-8 to TRBJ1-6; 8 positions agree with TRBD1. The germline gives CDR1 SGHVS, CDR2 FQNEAQ. CDR3 length: 16 amino acids. J was trimmed by 10 bases and V by 1 base; bases with no gene match: 9. This CDR3 is CASSLGRGDRRSPLHF. In DNA form, the CDR3 reads TGTGCCAGCAGCTTAGGGAGGGGGGACAGGAGGTCACCCCTCCACTTT.

By frequency in the sample, this clone is medium-sized. The rearrangement links TRBV7-3 to TRBJ1-1; TRBD1 matches 7 bases. The V gene's germline CDR1 is SGHTA and CDR2 FQGTGA. The length of the CDR3 is 14 residues. J lost 2 bases, V lost 5 bases, and 5 bases had no gene match. CDR3: CASSMTGPNTEAFF. As DNA, the CDR3 is TGTGCCAGCAGCATGACAGGGCCCAACACTGAAGCTTTCTTT.

The chain carries TRBV5-6 and TRBJ1-2; D is unresolved. V was pared by 0 bases and J by 4 bases, with 13 bases between. The length of the CDR3 is 15 residues. Per germline, CDR1 SGHDT and CDR2 YYEEEE. The CDR3 nucleotides are TGTGCCAGCAGCTTGGGGGTCGAAAAGCGCTATGGCTACACCTTC. This encodes CASSLGVEKRYGYTF.

The V and J genes are TRBV19 and TRBJ1-5, with unresolved D. Trimming stripped 1 base from V and 4 bases from J, with 11 bases between. CDR1 and CDR2 from the germline V gene are LNHDA and SQIVND (reference sequence). The CDR3 has 15 residues. The CDR3 sequence is CASSIALTSNQPQHF. CDR3 bases: TGTGCCAGTAGTATAGCTCTAACCTCAAATCAGCCCCAGCATTTT.

V gene TRBV30 combines with J gene TRBJ1-2; D is undetermined. CDR1 GTSNPN and CDR2 SVGIG come from the germline V gene (reference sequence). V was shortened by 4 bases and J by 13 bases, with 19 bases between the two germline ends. There are 12 residues in the CDR3. DNA for the CDR3: TGTGCCTGGACGGGCTTCCTGGACCGTGCCACCTTC. Amino acids: CAWTGFLDRATF. Combining the CDR3 with reference TRBV30 and TRBJ1-2 gives the whole variable domain SQTIHQWPATLVQPVGSPLSLECTVEGTSNPNLYWYRQAAGRGLQLLFYSVGIGQISSEVPQNLSASRPQDRQFILSSKKLLLSDSGFYLCAWTGFLDRATFGSGTRLTVV.

The rearrangement links TRBV7-8 to TRBJ2-3; TRBD2 matches at 9 bases. The germline CDR1 and CDR2 sequences are SGHVS and FQNEAQ. The CDR3 length is 18 residues. V dropped 3 bases and J dropped 1; count of bases not matched to a gene: 11. CDR3 loop: CASSFRERGVRGTDTQYF. The CDR3 nucleotides read TGTGCCAGCAGCTTTAGGGAGCGGGGGGTAAGAGGCACAGATACGCAGTATTTT. The entire variable domain, with the rest obtained from reference TRBV7-8 and TRBJ2-3, is as follows: GAGVSQSPRYKVAKRGQDVALRCDPISGHVSLFWYQQALGQGPEFLTYFQNEAQLDKSGLPSDRFFAERPEGSVSTLKIQRTQQEDSAVYLCASSFRERGVRGTDTQYFGPGTRLTVL.

This chain connects TRBV7-3 to TRBJ1-6; unclear D gene. Germline CDR1 is SGHTA and CDR2 is FQGTGA. V shed 2 bases and J shed 0 bases, with 2 bases lying between them. The length of the CDR3 is 14 residues. The CDR3 DNA follows: TGTGCCAGCAGCTTAGGCTCCTATAATTCACCCCTCCACTTT. It encodes CASSLGSYNSPLHF.

This clone was detected only a few times. The chain employs TRBV5-1 and TRBJ2-3, with no clear D. Germline CDR1 reads SGHRS; CDR2 reads YFSETQ. The CDR3 covers 13 residues. The V end was cut by 4 bases, the J end by 5 bases, with 11 bases between. CDR3 bases: TGCGCCAGCAGCCTACGGCCGGGAGATACGCAGTATTTT. Residues: CASSLRPGDTQYF.